This T cell receptor beta chain was retrieved from a study of regulatory T cells in long-lasting Graves disease. The CDR3 runs 14 residues. V was pared by 3 bases and J by 5 bases, with 8 bases between. Per germline, CDR1 MNHEY and CDR2 SMNVEV (reference sequence). Investigators prepared the TCR beta libraries by applying iRepertoire HTBI primers and Arm-PCR of CDR3 regions. TCRdb re-called the multiplex PCR reads with MiXCR, one entry per CDR3 protein. The repertoire holds 550,000 to 700,000 distinct CDR3 sequences, with roughly 16% as singletons. The time point here: newly diagnosed GD, antithyroid drugs for less than 3 months. Isolated PBMC RNA provided the starting material for the TCR library. The data also belong to a second study, concerning T cells in Graves' hyperthyroidism and ophthalmopathy.

Sequencing used peripheral blood mononuclear cells (PBMCs), obtained at new diagnosis, from a patient treated with antithyroid drugs. The chain is built from TRBV27 and TRBJ1-6; D not certain. This TCR was recovered from a man aged 18 to 30 with Graves disease. CDR3 region: CASSLRGNNSPLHF. In nucleotides, the CDR3 is TGTGCCAGCAGTTTGCGGGGTAATAATTCACCCCTCCACTTT.